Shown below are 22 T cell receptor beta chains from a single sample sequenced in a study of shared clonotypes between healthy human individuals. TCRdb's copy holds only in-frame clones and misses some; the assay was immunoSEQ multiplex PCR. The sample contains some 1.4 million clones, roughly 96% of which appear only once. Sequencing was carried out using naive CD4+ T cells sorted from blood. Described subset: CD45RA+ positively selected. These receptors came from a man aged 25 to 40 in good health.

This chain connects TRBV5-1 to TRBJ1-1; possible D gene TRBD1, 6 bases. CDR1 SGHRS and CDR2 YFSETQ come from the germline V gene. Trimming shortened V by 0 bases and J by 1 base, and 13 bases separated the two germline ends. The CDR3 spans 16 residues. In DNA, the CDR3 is TGCGCCAGCAGCTTGGGCCGTGGGGGCCGGAACACTGAAGCTTTCTTT. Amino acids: CASSLGRGGRNTEAFF.

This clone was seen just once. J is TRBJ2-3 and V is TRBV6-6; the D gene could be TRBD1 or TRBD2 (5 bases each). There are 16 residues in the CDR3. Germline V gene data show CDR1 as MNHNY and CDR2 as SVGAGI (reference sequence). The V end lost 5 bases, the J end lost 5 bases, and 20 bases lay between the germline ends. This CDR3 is CASSPDLGGRKDTQYF. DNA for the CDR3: TGTGCCAGCAGTCCCGACCTTGGGGGACGAAAAGATACGCAGTATTTT.

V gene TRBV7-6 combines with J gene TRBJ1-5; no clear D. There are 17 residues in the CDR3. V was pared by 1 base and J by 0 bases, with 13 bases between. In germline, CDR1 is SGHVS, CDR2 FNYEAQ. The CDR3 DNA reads TGTGCCAGCAGCTTAGGTCACAGTAGAGATAGCAATCAGCCCCAGCATTTT. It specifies CASSLGHSRDSNQPQHF.

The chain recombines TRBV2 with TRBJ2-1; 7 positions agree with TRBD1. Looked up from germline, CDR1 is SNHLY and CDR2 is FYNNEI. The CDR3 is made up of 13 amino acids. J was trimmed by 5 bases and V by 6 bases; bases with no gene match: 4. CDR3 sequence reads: CASRRDSDNEQFF. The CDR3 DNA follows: TGTGCCAGCAGGAGGGACAGTGACAATGAGCAGTTCTTC.

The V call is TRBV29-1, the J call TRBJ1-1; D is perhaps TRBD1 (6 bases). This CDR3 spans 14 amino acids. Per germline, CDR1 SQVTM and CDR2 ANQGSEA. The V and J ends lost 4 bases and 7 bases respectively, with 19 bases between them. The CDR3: CSVVKRGATGEAFF. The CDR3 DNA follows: TGCAGCGTTGTGAAGAGGGGGGCGACCGGTGAAGCTTTCTTT.

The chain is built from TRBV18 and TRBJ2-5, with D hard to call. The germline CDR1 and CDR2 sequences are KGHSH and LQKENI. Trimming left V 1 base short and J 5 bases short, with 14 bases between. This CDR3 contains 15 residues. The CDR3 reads CASSPLPGVRETQYF. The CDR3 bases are TGTGCCAGCTCACCACTGCCTGGGGTGAGGGAGACCCAGTACTTC.

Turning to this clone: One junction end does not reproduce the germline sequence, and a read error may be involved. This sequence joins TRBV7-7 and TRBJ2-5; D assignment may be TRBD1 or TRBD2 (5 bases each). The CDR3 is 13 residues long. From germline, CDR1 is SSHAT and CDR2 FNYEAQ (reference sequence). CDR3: CASTGHLRGTQYF. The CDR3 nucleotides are TGTGCTAGCACCGGACACCTTCGGGGGACCCAGTACTTC. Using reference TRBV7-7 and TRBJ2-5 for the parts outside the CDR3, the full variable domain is GAGVSQSPRYKVTKRGQDVTLRCDPISSHATLYWYQQALGQGPEFLTYFNYEAQPDKSGLPSDRFSAERPEGSISTLTIQRTEQRDSAMYRCASTGHLRGTQYFGPGTRLLVL.

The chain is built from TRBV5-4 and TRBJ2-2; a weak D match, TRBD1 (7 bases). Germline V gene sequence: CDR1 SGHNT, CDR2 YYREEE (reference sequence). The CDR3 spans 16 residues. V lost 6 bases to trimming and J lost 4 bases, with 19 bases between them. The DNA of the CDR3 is TGTGCCAGCAACCTCTTGAGACAGGGAGGCACCGGGGAGCTGTTTTTT. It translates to CASNLLRQGGTGELFF.

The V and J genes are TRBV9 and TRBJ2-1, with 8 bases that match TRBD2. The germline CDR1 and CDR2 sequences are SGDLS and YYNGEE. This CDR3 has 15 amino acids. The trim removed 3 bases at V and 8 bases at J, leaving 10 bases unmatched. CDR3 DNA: TGTGCCAGCAGCGGGGCTCCCGGGAGGGCACATGAGCAGTTCTTC. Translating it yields CASSGAPGRAHEQFF.

CDR3 in DNA: TGTGCCAGCAGCGGGAAAGGGCGGGTCGGCACCGGGGAGCTGTTTTTT. Amino acid sequence: CASSGKGRVGTGELFF. The rearrangement uses TRBV7-9 and TRBJ2-2, with a possible D match to TRBD2 (5 bases). Germline CDR1 reads SEHNR; CDR2 reads FQNEAQ (reference sequence). V shed 5 bases and J shed 4 bases, with 17 bases lying between them. The CDR3 runs 16 residues.

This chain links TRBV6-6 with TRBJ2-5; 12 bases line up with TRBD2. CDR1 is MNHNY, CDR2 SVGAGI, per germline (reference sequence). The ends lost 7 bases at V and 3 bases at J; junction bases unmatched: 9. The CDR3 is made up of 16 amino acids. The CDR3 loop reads CASKGTSGSREETQYF. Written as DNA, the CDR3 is TGTGCCAGCAAAGGGACTAGCGGGTCACGGGAAGAGACCCAGTACTTC.

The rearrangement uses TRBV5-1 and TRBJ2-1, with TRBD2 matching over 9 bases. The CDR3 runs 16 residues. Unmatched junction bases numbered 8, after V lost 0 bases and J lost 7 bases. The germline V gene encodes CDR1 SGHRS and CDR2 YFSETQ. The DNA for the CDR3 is TGCGCCAGCAGCTTGGGTCTAGCGGGATGGTATAATGAGCAGTTCTTC. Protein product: CASSLGLAGWYNEQFF.

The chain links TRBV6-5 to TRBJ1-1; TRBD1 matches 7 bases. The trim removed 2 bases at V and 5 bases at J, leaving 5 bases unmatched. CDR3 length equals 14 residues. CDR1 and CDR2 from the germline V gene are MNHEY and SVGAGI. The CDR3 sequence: CASSYGQAGTEAFF. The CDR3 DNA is TGTGCCAGCAGTTACGGACAGGCGGGGACTGAAGCTTTCTTT.

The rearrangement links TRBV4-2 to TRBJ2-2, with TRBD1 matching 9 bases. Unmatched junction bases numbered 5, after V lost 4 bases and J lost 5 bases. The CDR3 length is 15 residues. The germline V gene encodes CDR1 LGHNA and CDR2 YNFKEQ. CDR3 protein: CASSPGQGRTGELFF. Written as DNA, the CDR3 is TGTGCCAGCAGCCCCGGACAGGGGCGGACCGGGGAGCTGTTTTTT.

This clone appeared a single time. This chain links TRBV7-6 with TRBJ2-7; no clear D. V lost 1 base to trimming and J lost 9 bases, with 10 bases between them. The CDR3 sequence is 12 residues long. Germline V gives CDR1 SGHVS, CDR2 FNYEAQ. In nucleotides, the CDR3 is TGTGCCAGCAGCTTAGGTGAAATAAGGCAGTACTTC. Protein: CASSLGEIRQYF. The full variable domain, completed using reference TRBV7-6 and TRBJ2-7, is GAGVSQSPRYKVTKRGQDVALRCDPISGHVSLYWYRQALGQGPEFLTYFNYEAQQDKSGLPNDRFSAERPEGSISTLTIQRTEQRDSAMYRCASSLGEIRQYFGPGTRLTVT.

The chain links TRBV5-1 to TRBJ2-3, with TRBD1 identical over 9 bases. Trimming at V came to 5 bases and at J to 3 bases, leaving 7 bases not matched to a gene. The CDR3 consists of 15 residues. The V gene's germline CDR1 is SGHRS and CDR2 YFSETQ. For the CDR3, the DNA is TGCGCCAGCAGGGCCGGGACAGGGCAGACAGATACGCAGTATTTT. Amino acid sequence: CASRAGTGQTDTQYF.

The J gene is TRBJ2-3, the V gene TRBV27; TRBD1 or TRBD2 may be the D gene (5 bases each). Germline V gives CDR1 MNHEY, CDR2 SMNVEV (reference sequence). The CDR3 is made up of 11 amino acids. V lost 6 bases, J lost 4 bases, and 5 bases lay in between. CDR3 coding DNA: TGTGCCAGCAGGGGGGCAGATACGCAGTATTTT. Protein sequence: CASRGADTQYF.

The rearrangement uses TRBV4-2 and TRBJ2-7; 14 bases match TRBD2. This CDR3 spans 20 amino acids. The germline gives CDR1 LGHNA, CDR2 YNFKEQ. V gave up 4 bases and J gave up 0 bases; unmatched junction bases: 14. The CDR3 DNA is TGTGCCAGCAGCCTCATCTCCGGGACTAGCGGGAGTACGAACTCCTACGAGCAGTACTTC. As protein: CASSLISGTSGSTNSYEQYF.

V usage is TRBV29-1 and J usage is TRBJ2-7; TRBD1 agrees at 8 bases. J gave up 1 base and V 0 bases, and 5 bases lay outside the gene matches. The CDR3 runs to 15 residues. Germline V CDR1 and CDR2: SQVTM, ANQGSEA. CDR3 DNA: TGCAGCGTTGAAGATGGCACAGGGGGTTCCTACGAGCAGTACTTC. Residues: CSVEDGTGGSYEQYF.

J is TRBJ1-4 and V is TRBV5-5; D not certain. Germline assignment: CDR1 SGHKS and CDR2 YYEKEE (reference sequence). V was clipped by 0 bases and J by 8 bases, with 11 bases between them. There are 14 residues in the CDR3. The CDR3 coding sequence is TGTGCCAGCAGCTTGGGTGACACAGCGGAAAAACTGTTTTTT. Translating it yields CASSLGDTAEKLFF.

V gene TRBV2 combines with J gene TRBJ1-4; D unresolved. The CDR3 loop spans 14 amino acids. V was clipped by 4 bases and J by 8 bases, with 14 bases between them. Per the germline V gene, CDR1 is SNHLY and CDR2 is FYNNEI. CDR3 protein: CASSGRLWEEKLFF. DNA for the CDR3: TGTGCCAGCAGTGGTAGACTGTGGGAGGAAAAACTGTTTTTT.

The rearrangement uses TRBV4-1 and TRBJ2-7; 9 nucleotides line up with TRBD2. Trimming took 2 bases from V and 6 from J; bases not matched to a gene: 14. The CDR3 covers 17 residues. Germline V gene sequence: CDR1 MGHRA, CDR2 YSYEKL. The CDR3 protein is CASSQPPPSGKVPEQYF. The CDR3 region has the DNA TGCGCCAGCAGCCAACCCCCCCCTAGCGGGAAGGTCCCCGAGCAGTACTTC.